Following are 10 T cell receptor beta chains from one sample sequenced in a study of identical twins. TCRdb reprocessed the 5' RACE reads with MiXCR, giving one entry per CDR3 protein. In the table there are about 430,000 distinct CDR3 sequences, around 18% of which are singletons. The sequenced sample was naive T cells sorted from blood. These receptors were obtained from a man aged 45-65 years in good health.

The chain uses TRBV7-9 and TRBJ1-4; TRBD1 matches at 8 bases. This CDR3 is 15 amino acids long. Germline V gene lookup returns CDR1 SEHNR and CDR2 FQNEAQ (reference sequence). Trimming at V came to 5 bases and at J to 4 bases, leaving 6 bases not matched to a gene. The CDR3 loop reads CASSPGQVFNEKLFF. In nucleotides, the CDR3 is TGTGCCAGCAGCCCGGGACAGGTGTTTAATGAAAAACTGTTTTTT.

Many counts were recorded for this clonotype. The chain employs TRBV20-1 and TRBJ2-1; D gene unclear. Germline V CDR1 and CDR2: DFQATT, SNEGSKA (reference sequence). The V and J ends lost 3 bases and 1 base respectively, with 13 bases between them. This CDR3 has 15 amino acids. The CDR3 coding sequence is TGCAGTGCTAGTTCGGGCTACCGATCCTACAATGAGCAGTTCTTC. This translates into CSASSGYRSYNEQFF.

This clonotype has only a few counts. This CDR3 reads CAITVDRESTEAFF. As DNA, the CDR3 is TGTGCCATCACCGTAGACAGGGAAAGTACTGAAGCTTTCTTT. The rearrangement joins TRBV10-3 to TRBJ1-1; 7 nucleotides align to TRBD1. The CDR3 spans 14 residues. Germline CDR1 and CDR2: ENHRY and SYGVKD. The junction had 10 bases not matched to a gene; V was cut back by 7 bases and J by 5 bases.

This clonotype occurred a few times. The chain joins TRBV12-3 or TRBV12-4 to TRBJ2-1; no clear D. This CDR3 is built from 10 residues. The V end was cut by 3 bases, the J end by 10 bases, with 4 bases between. The CDR3 region has the DNA TGTGCCAGCAGTTTGCTAGAGCAGTTCTTC. Its translation is CASSLLEQFF.

The chain couples TRBV5-4 to TRBJ2-1; D assignment may be TRBD1 or TRBD2 (7 bases each). Germline values: CDR1 SGHNT, CDR2 YYREEE (reference sequence). V was trimmed by 0 bases and J by 0 bases, leaving 10 bases between them. The CDR3 covers 16 residues. The CDR3 loop is CASSLAGGASYNEQFF. For the CDR3, the DNA is TGTGCCAGCAGCTTGGCAGGGGGGGCCTCCTACAATGAGCAGTTCTTC.

In its sample, this clonotype was seen a few times. V gene TRBV28 combines with J gene TRBJ2-3; D is possibly TRBD1 or TRBD2 (5 bases each). The V gene lost 5 bases and the J gene lost 4 bases, with 22 bases spanning the gap. CDR1 and CDR2 from the germline V gene are MDHEN and SYDVKM. The CDR3 is made up of 17 amino acids. CDR3 coding DNA: TGTGCCAGCAGTCCAAGGGACGTAGGGGACCGCGCAGATACGCAGTATTTT. Amino acid sequence: CASSPRDVGDRADTQYF.

The chain carries TRBV10-3 and TRBJ2-3; D is perhaps TRBD2 (6 bases). Trimming stripped 6 bases from V and 2 bases from J, with 15 bases between. Germline CDR1 reads ENHRY; CDR2 reads SYGVKD. This CDR3 has 15 residues. The CDR3 loop reads CAIRKREPNTDTQYF. The CDR3 DNA is TGTGCCATCAGGAAACGGGAGCCTAACACAGATACGCAGTATTTT.

Details on this clonotype: Since a much larger clone is just one base distant, this may be a read error. The chain carries TRBV20-1 and TRBJ2-1; 14 bases line up with TRBD2. Germline loops: CDR1 DFQATT, CDR2 SNEGSKA (reference sequence). CDR3 length: 21 amino acids. After removal of 0 bases from V and 8 bases from J, the junction contained 21 bases not matched to a gene. CDR3 nucleotide sequence: TGCAGTGCTAGAGATCTCAGAGGGACTAGCGGGAGAGGTGTAGGTTACGATGAGCAGTTCTTC. This encodes CSARDLRGTSGRGVGYDEQFF.

The rearrangement links TRBV7-3 to TRBJ2-1, with 7 nucleotides matching TRBD2. Germline CDR1 SGHTA, CDR2 FQGTGA. This CDR3 is built from 14 residues. V dropped 3 bases and J dropped 2; count of bases not matched to a gene: 1. In DNA, the CDR3 is TGTGCCAGCAGCTTTAGCGGGCCCTACAATGAGCAGTTCTTC. Its protein is CASSFSGPYNEQFF.

This clonotype was picked up a small number of times. The rearrangement joins TRBV20-1 to TRBJ2-3; D ambiguous. The CDR3 has 16 residues. The germline V gene has CDR1 DFQATT and CDR2 SNEGSKA (reference sequence). Trimming removed 1 base from V and 0 bases from J, with 14 bases in between. CDR3 sequence: CSARVSYLYSTDTQYF. The CDR3 DNA is TGCAGTGCTAGAGTATCGTACCTGTATAGCACAGATACGCAGTATTTT.